Here is one TCR beta chain with its context. Trimming removed 0 bases from V and 7 bases from J, with 12 bases in between. This CDR3 comprises 14 residues. Germline V lookup: CDR1 SNHLY, CDR2 FYNNEI. MiXCR, applied by TCRdb to the reads, yields one record per CDR3 protein. The table lists fewer than 300,000 distinct CDR3 sequences, about 26% of them singletons, with about 15% in the top ten. The data derive from a study of T cell repertoires in cytomegalovirus infection. The chain employs TRBV2 and TRBJ1-1; D is possibly TRBD1 (5 bases). Sequences were obtained from PBMCs. The TCR originated in a human donor in good health (CMV status not recorded). Some clones in this sample may be carry-over from other donors' samples. CDR3 sequence reads: CASSEALGGGEAFF. Written as DNA, the CDR3 is TGTGCCAGCAGTGAAGCGCTGGGCGGGGGTGAAGCTTTCTTT.